One sample yielded the 15 T cell receptor beta chains listed below, sequenced in a study of OX40 agonist ivuxolimab in advanced cancers. Using immunoSEQ multiplex PCR, the repertoire was profiled, and TCRdb retains in-frame clones only, with some absent. The data show tens of thousands of clones, 75% to 90% seen once. The input for sequencing was CD4+ or CD8+ T cells sorted from blood, taken in a trial of the OX40 agonist ivuxolimab. These receptors came from an adult with an advanced solid tumor such as melanoma, head and neck, liver or kidney cancer.

In this sample, this clone turned up a few times. This rearrangement joins TRBV7-9 to TRBJ2-7; D is ambiguous. Germline V CDR1 and CDR2: SEHNR, FQNEAQ (reference sequence). CDR3 length: 14 amino acids. With 4 bases removed from V and 3 bases from J, the gap between germline ends came to 13 bases. In nucleotides, the CDR3 is TGTGCCAGCAGCTCCCTGGTGGCCAACTACGAGCAGTACTTC. Its protein product is CASSSLVANYEQYF.

This rearrangement joins TRBV5-1 to TRBJ1-1; no reliable D call. V was trimmed by 3 bases and J by 2 bases, leaving 8 bases between them. The CDR3 contains 13 residues. CDR1 and CDR2 (germline): SGHRS, YFSETQ. This CDR3 is CASSSAENTEAFF. Written as DNA, the CDR3 is TGCGCCAGCAGCTCGGCAGAAAACACTGAAGCTTTCTTT.

The rearrangement joins TRBV5-1 to TRBJ2-2; possible D gene TRBD2, 6 bases. The CDR3 contains 15 residues. Per the germline V gene, CDR1 is SGHRS and CDR2 is YFSETQ. The ends were cut back, 1 base at V and 4 bases at J, with 11 bases in the middle. Here the CDR3 DNA reads TGCGCCAGCAGCTTGACTAGCCCCCGCACCGGGGAGCTGTTTTTT. Its translation: CASSLTSPRTGELFF.

The rearrangement links TRBV29-1 to TRBJ1-4, with 9 positions matching TRBD1. The CDR3 length is 13 residues. Trimming cost V 6 bases and J 7 bases; bases outside gene matches: 6. Germline values: CDR1 SQVTM, CDR2 ANQGSEA. CDR3 in DNA: TGCAGCGTCACCGGGACAGGGACTGAAAAACTGTTTTTT. Amino acid sequence: CSVTGTGTEKLFF.

The rearrangement links TRBV6-6 to TRBJ2-2, with 14 nucleotides matching TRBD2. The V segment lost 4 bases and the J segment 8 bases; nucleotides outside the gene matches: 3. Germline V gene lookup returns CDR1 MNHNY and CDR2 SVGAGI (reference sequence). This CDR3 comprises 15 residues. The CDR3 sequence: CASSSGTSGSGELFF. The DNA of the CDR3 is TGTGCCAGCAGTTCCGGGACTAGCGGGAGTGGGGAGCTGTTTTTT.

The V call is TRBV27, the J call TRBJ2-1, with 7 bases fitting TRBD2. The CDR3 loop spans 16 amino acids. J lost 8 bases, V lost 7 bases, and 17 bases had no gene match. Germline values: CDR1 MNHEY, CDR2 SMNVEV (reference sequence). CDR3 in amino acids: CASNSWGTKSFDEQFF. The CDR3 region has the DNA TGTGCCAGCAACTCCTGGGGGACTAAAAGCTTCGATGAGCAGTTCTTC.

There are a few counts of this clone. This chain joins TRBV9 and TRBJ1-1; TRBD1 might be the D (5 bases). Germline assignment: CDR1 SGDLS and CDR2 YYNGEE. The CDR3 runs to 12 residues. V was cut by 5 bases and J by 3 bases, with 8 bases left in between. CDR3 sequence: CASRSQDTEAFF. The CDR3 DNA reads TGTGCCAGCAGGTCACAGGACACTGAAGCTTTCTTT.

The genes are TRBV29-1 and TRBJ2-1, with D possibly being TRBD2 (7 bases). Deletions cut 4 bases from V and 0 bases from J, with 31 bases between. The germline gives CDR1 SQVTM, CDR2 ANQGSEA. The CDR3 spans 21 residues. The CDR3 loop reads CSVGSPRGAGLFSSSYNEQFF. The CDR3 DNA is TGCAGCGTTGGTTCGCCTCGGGGGGCGGGTCTTTTCTCCAGCTCCTACAATGAGCAGTTCTTC.

V usage is TRBV7-9 and J usage is TRBJ2-7, with 11 positions matching TRBD2. Germline lookup yields CDR1 SEHNR and CDR2 FQNEAQ (reference sequence). V trimming: 5 bases; J trimming: 7 bases; junction bases outside the gene matches: 10. CDR3 length equals 15 residues. The CDR3 is CASSTLAGGIGEQYF. CDR3 nucleotides: TGTGCCAGCAGCACCTTAGCGGGGGGGATAGGGGAGCAGTACTTC.

The chain links TRBV10-2 to TRBJ1-1, with D perhaps TRBD1 (6 bases). This CDR3 region has 13 residues. Germline values: CDR1 WSHSY, CDR2 SAAADI. Trimming removed 6 bases at V and 0 bases at J, with 8 bases between. CDR3 in DNA: TGCGCCAGCAGGAGGGGGTTGAACACTGAAGCTTTCTTT. Protein sequence: CASRRGLNTEAFF.

The CDR3 DNA sequence: TGTGCCAGCAGCTTGCAGGGGTACGAGCAGTACTTC. Amino acid sequence: CASSLQGYEQYF. The rearrangement joins TRBV7-9 to TRBJ2-7, with TRBD1 as a possible D gene (6 bases). Trimming shortened V by 3 bases and J by 4 bases, and 7 bases separated the two germline ends. Germline V gene sequence: CDR1 SEHNR, CDR2 FQNEAQ (reference sequence). There are 12 residues in the CDR3. The variable domain in full, completed from reference TRBV7-9 and TRBJ2-7, reads DTGVSQNPRHKITKRGQNVTFRCDPISEHNRLYWYRQTLGQGPEFLTYFQNEAQLEKSRLLSDRFSAERPKGSFSTLEIQRTEQGDSAMYLCASSLQGYEQYFGPGTRLTVT.

The chain is built from TRBV10-1 and TRBJ2-7; a weak D match, TRBD1 (5 bases). Germline V gene data show CDR1 as WNHNN and CDR2 as SYGVQD (reference sequence). CDR3 length: 13 residues. The V end was cut by 5 bases, the J end by 1 base, with 9 bases between. The CDR3 nucleotides are TGCGCCAGCAGTCCGACAGATTCCTACGAGCAGTACTTC. It codes for CASSPTDSYEQYF.

The chain employs TRBV6-6 and TRBJ2-7; 7 bases fit TRBD1. The CDR3 totals 12 residues. Trimming took 8 bases from V and 3 from J; bases not matched to a gene: 4. Germline lookup yields CDR1 MNHNY and CDR2 SVGAGI (reference sequence). CDR3 loop: CASGNRGYEQYF. Here the CDR3 DNA reads TGTGCCAGCGGAAACAGGGGCTACGAGCAGTACTTC.

J is TRBJ2-1 and V is TRBV19; TRBD1 matches 8 bases. The V segment lost 5 bases and the J segment 8 bases; nucleotides outside the gene matches: 8. This CDR3 is built from 14 residues. The V gene's germline CDR1 is LNHDA and CDR2 SQIVND (reference sequence). This chain's CDR3 is CASSDNRGFDEQFF. In nucleotides, the CDR3 is TGTGCCAGTAGTGACAACAGGGGGTTCGATGAGCAGTTCTTC.

The chain carries TRBV7-2 and TRBJ2-2, with a weak D call TRBD1 (5 bases). V was cut by 4 bases and J by 1 base, with 10 bases left in between. Germline loops: CDR1 SGHTA, CDR2 FQGNSA. This CDR3 contains 15 residues. DNA of the CDR3: TGTGCCAGCAGCTCCGGACAAATGAACACCGGGGAGCTGTTTTTT. Amino acids: CASSSGQMNTGELFF.